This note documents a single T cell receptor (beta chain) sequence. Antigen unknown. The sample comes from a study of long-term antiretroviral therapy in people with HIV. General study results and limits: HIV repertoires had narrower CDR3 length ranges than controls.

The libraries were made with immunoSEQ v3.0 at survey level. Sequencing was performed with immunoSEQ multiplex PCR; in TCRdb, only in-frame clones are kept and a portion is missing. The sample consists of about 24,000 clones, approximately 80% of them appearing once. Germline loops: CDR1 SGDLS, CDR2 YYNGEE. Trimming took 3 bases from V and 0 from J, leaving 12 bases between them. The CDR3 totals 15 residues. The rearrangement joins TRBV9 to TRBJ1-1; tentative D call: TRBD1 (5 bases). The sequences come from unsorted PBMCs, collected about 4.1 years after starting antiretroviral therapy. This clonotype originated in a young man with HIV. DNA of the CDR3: TGTGCCAGCAGCGAAACAGGAGACATGAACACTGAAGCTTTCTTT. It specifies CASSETGDMNTEAFF.